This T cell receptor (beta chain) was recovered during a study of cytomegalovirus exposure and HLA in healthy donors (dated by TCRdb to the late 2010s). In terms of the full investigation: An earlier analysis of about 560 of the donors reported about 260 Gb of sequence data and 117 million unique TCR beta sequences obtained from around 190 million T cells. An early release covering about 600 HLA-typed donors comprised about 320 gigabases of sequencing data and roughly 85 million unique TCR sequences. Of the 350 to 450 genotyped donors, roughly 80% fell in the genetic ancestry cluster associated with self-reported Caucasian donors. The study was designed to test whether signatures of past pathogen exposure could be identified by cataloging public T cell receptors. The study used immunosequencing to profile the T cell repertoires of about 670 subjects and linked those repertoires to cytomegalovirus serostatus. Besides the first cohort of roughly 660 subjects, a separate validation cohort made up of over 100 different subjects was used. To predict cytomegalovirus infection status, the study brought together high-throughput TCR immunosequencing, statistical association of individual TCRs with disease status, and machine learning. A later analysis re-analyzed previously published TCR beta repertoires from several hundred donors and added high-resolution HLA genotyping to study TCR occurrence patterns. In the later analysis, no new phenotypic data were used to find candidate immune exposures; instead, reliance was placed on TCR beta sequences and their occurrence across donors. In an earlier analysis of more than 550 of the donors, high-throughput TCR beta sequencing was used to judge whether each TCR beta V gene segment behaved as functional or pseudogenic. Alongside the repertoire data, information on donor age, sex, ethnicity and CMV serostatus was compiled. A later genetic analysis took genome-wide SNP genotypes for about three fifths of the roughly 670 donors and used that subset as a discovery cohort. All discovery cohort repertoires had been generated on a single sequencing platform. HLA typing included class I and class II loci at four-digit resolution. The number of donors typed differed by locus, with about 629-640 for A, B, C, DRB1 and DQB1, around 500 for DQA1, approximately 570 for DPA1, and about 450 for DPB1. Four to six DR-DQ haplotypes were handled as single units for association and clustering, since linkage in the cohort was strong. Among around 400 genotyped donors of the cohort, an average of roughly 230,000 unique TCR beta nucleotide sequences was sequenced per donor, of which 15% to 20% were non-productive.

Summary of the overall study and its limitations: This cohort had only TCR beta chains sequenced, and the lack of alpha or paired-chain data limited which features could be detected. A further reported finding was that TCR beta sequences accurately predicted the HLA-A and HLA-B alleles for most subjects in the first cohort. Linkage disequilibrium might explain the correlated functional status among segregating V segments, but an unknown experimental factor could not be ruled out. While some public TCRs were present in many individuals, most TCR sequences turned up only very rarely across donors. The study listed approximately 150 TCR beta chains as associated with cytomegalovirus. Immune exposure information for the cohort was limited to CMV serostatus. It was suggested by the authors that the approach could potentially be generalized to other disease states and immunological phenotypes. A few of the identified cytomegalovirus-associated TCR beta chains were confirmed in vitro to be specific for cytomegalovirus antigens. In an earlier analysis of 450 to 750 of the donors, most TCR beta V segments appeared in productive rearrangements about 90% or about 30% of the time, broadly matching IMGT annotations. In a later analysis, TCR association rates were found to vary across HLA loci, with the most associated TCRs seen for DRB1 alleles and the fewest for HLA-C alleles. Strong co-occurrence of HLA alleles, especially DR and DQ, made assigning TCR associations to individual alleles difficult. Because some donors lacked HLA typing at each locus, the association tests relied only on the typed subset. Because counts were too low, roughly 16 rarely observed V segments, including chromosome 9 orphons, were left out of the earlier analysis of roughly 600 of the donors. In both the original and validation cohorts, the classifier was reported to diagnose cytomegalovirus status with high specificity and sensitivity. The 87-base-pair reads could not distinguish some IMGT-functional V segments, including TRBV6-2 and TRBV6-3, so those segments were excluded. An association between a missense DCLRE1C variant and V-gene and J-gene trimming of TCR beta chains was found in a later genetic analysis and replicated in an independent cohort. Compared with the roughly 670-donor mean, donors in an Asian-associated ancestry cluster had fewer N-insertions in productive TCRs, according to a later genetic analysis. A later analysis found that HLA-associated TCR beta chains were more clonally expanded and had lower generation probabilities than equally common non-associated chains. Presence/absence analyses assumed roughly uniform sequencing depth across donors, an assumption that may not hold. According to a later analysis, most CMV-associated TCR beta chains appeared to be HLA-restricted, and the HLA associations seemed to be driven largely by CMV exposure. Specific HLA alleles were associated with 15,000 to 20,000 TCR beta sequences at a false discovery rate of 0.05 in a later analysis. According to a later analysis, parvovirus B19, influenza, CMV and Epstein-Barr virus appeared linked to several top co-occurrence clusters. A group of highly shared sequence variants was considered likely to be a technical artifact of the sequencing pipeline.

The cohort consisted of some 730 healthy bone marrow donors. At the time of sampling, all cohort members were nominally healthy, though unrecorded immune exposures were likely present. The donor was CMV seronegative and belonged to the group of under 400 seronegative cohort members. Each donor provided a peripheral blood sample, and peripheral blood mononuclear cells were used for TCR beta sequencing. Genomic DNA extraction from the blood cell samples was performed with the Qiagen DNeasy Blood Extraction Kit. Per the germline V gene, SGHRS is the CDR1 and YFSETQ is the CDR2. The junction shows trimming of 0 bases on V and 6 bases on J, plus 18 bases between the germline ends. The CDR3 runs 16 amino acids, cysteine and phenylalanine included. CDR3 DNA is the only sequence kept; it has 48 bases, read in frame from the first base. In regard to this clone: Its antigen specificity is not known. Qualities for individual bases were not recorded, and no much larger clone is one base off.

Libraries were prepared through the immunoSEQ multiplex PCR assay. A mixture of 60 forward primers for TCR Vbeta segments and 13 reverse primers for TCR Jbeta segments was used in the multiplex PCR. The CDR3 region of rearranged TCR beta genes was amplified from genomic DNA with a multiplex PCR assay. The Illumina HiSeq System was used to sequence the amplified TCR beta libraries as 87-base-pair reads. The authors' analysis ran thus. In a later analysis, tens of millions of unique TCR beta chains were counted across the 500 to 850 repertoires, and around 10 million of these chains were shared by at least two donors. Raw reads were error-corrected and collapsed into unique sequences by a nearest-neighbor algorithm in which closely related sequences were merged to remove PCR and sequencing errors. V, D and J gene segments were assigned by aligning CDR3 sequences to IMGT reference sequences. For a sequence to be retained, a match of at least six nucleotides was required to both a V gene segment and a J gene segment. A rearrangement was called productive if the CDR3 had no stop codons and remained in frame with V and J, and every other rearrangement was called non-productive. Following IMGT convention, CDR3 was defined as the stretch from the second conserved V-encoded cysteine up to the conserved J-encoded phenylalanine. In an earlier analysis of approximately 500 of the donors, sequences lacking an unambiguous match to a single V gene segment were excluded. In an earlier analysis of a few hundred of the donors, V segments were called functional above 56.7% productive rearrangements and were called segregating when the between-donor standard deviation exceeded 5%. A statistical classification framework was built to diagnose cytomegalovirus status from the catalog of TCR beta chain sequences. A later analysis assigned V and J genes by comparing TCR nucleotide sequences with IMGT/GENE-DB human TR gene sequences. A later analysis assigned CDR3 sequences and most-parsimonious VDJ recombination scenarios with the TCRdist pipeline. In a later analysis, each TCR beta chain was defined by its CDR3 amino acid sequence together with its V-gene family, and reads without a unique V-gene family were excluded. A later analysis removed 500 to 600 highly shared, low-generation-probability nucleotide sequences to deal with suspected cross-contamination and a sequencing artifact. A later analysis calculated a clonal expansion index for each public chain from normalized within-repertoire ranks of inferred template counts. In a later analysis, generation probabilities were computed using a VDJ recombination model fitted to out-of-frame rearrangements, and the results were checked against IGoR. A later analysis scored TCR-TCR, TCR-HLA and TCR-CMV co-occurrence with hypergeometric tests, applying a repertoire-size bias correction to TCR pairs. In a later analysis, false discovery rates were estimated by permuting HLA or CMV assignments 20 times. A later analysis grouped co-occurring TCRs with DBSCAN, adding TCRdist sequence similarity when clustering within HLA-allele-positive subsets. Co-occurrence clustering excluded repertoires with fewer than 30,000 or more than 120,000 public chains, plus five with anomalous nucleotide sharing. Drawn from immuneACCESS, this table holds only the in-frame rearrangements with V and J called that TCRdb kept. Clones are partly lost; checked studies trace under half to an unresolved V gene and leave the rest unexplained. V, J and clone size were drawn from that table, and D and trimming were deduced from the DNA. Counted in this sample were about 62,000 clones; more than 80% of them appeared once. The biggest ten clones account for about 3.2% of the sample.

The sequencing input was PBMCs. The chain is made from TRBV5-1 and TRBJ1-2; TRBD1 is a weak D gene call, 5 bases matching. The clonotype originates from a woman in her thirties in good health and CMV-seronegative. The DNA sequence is TGCGCCAGCAGCTTGGGGCCCCCGGGGGGGAAGAATGGCTACACCTTC. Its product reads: CASSLGPPGGKNGYTF. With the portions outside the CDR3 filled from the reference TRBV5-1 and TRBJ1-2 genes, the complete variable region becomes KAGVTQTPRYLIKTRGQQVTLSCSPISGHRSVSWYQQTPGQGLQFLFEYFSETQRNKGNFPGRFSGRQFSNSRSEMNVSTLELGDSALYLCASSLGPPGGKNGYTFGSGTRLTVV.